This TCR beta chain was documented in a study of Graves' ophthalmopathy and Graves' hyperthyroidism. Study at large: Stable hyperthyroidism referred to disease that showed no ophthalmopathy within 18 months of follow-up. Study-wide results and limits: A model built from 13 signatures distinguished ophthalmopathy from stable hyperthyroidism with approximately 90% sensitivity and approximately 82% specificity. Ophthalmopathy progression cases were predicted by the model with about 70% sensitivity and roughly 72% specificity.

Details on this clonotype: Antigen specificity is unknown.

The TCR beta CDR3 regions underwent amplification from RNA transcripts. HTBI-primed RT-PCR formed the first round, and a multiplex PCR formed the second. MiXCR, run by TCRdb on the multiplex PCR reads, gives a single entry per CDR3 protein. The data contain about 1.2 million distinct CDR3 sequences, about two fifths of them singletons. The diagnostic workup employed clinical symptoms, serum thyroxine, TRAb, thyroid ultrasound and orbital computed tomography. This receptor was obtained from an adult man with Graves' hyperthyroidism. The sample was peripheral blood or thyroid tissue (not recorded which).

The DNA for the CDR3 is TGTGCCAGCAGCCAACCGGGACAGGGTAACGTCCTGACTTTC. Residues: CASSQPGQGNVLTF. J is TRBJ2-6 and V is TRBV14; TRBD1 matches at 9 bases. Germline V gene data show CDR1 as SGHDN and CDR2 as FVKESK. The junction had 3 bases not matched to a gene; V was cut back by 2 bases and J by 10 bases. The CDR3 has 14 amino acids.